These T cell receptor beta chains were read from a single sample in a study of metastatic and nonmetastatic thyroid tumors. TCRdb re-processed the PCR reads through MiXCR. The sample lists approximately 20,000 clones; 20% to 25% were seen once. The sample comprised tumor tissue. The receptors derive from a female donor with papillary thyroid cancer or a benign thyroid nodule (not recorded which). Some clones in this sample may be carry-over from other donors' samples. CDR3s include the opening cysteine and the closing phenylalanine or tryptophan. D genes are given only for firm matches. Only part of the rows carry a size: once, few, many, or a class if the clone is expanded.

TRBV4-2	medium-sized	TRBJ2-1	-	CASSQAPIAVYNEQFF	TGTGCCAGCAGCCAAGCTCCGATAGCGGTTTACAATGAGCAGTTCTTC
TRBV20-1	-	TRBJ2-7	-	CSDRDGILAPYEQYF	TGCAGTGATAGGGATGGGATACTAGCTCCCTACGAGCAGTACTTC
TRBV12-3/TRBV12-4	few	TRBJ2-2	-	CASSEVRGDTGELFF	TGTGCCAGCAGTGAAGTCAGGGGAGATACCGGGGAGCTGTTTTTT
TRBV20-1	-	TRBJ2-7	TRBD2	CSADRILKKAGATHEQYF	TGCAGTGCCGACCGAATACTCAAAAAAGCGGGAGCCACCCACGAGCAGTACTTC
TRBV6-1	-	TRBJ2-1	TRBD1	CASSDPRQGEMEQFF	TGTGCCAGCAGTGATCCCCGACAGGGAGAGATGGAGCAGTTCTTC
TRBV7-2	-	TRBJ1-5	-	CASSFFLGQPQHF	TGTGCCAGCAGCTTTTTTTTGGGTCAGCCCCAGCATTTT
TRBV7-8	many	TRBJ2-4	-	CASSLALSPKNIQYF	TGTGCCAGCAGCCTCGCGTTAAGCCCGAAAAACATTCAGTACTTC
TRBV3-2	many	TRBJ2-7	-	CASSQYSGTECDEQYF	TGTGCCAGCAGCCAATACTCCGGGACGGAGTGTGACGAGCAGTACTTC
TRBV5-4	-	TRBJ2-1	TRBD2	CASSLGLAGPASYNEQFF	TGTGCCAGCAGCTTGGGGCTAGCGGGACCCGCCTCCTACAATGAGCAGTTCTTC
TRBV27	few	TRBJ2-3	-	CASTHDPPRPLTDTQYF	TGTGCCAGCACTCATGACCCCCCCCGACCGCTAACGGATACGCAGTATTTT
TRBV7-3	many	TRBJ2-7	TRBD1	CASSPTRGPTDEQYF	TGTGCCAGCAGCCCGACGAGGGGGCCTACTGACGAGCAGTACTTC
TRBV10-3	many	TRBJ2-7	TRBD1	CAISEGDRGEQYF	TGTGCCATCAGTGAAGGCGACAGGGGCGAGCAGTACTTC
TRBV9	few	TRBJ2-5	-	CASSVGGGAGETQYF	TGTGCCAGCAGCGTAGGGGGTGGGGCCGGTGAGACCCAGTACTTC
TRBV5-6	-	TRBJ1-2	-	CASSAGSGGYTF	TGTGCCAGCAGCGCGGGGTCGGGTGGCTACACCTTC
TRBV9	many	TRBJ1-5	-	CASSVGDSNQPQHF	TGTGCCAGCAGCGTTGGGGATAGCAATCAGCCCCAGCATTTT